This passage covers 14 T cell receptor beta chains from one sample sequenced in a study of PD-L1 blockade in urothelial cancer. Sequencing used immunoSEQ multiplex PCR; TCRdb keeps in-frame clones, though not all of them. The repertoire includes 85,000 to 90,000 clones, 89% of them detected once, and more than 0.85% sits in the top ten. The sample's time point: pretreatment peripheral blood. Sequenced material: PBMCs, taken around atezolizumab (anti-PD-L1) treatment. These receptors all come from a woman of 80 years or more with urothelial cancer.

CDR3 in amino acids: CASSLLADLSYEQYF. The CDR3 nucleotides are TGTGCCAGCAGCCTACTAGCGGATCTCTCCTACGAGCAGTACTTC. V is TRBV6-1 and J is TRBJ2-7; 8 positions agree with TRBD2. Germline V lookup: CDR1 MNHNS, CDR2 SASEGT. This CDR3 has 15 residues. V lost 6 bases and J lost 0; bases outside the gene matches: 7.

The rearrangement joins TRBV4-1 to TRBJ2-1; 15 positions agree with TRBD2. From germline, CDR1 is MGHRA and CDR2 YSYEKL. Unmatched junction bases numbered 14, after V lost 4 bases and J lost 4 bases. The CDR3 loop spans 20 amino acids. CDR3 sequence reads: CASSPSPGTSGGLVYNEQFF. In DNA, the CDR3 is TGCGCCAGCAGCCCCTCTCCCGGGACTAGCGGGGGGTTGGTGTACAATGAGCAGTTCTTC.

The gene calls are TRBV19 and TRBJ2-5; weak D call: TRBD1 (6 bases). Germline V lookup: CDR1 LNHDA, CDR2 SQIVND (reference sequence). V was shortened by 2 bases and J by 4 bases, with 14 bases between the two germline ends. The CDR3 runs 15 residues. The CDR3 loop is CASSISPGTIETQYF. The CDR3 DNA sequence: TGTGCCAGTAGTATATCTCCCGGGACAATAGAGACCCAGTACTTC. The whole variable domain, remainder taken from reference TRBV19 and TRBJ2-5, is DGGITQSPKYLFRKEGQNVTLSCEQNLNHDAMYWYRQDPGQGLRLIYYSQIVNDFQKGDIAEGYSVSREKKESFPLTVTSAQKNPTAFYLCASSISPGTIETQYFGPGTRLLVL.

The rearrangement joins TRBV9 to TRBJ1-1; D may be TRBD1 (6 bases). The length of the CDR3 is 13 residues. Trimming took 4 bases from V and 8 from J, leaving 15 bases between them. CDR1 SGDLS and CDR2 YYNGEE come from the germline V gene. The chain's CDR3 is CASSTRTESEAFF. CDR3 DNA: TGTGCCAGCAGCACCCGGACAGAATCGGAAGCTTTCTTT.

The rearrangement links TRBV28 to TRBJ1-1; D is ambiguous. The germline CDR1 and CDR2 sequences are MDHEN and SYDVKM. The length of the CDR3 is 13 residues. V was pared by 6 bases and J by 2 bases, with 10 bases between. For the CDR3, the DNA is TGTGCCAGCAGCCCTCTTATTAACACTGAAGCTTTCTTT. This sequence encodes CASSPLINTEAFF.

The chain is built from TRBV4-1 and TRBJ2-1, with 9 bases matching TRBD2. The CDR3 is 14 residues long. J was trimmed by 9 bases and V by 2 bases; bases with no gene match: 5. From germline, CDR1 is MGHRA and CDR2 YSYEKL. The CDR3 here is CASSQIERGAEQFF. The CDR3 DNA is TGCGCCAGCAGCCAAATCGAGCGGGGGGCTGAGCAGTTCTTC.

The chain combines TRBV28 with TRBJ2-1; 9 nucleotides match TRBD2. CDR3 size: 12 residues. Germline trimming cut 4 bases from V and 13 bases from J; bases unmatched to any gene: 5. From germline, CDR1 is MDHEN and CDR2 SYDVKM. The DNA of the CDR3 is TGTGCCAGCAGTTCCGGGACTAGCATCCAGTTCTTC. This codes for CASSSGTSIQFF. Complete variable domain (other parts from reference TRBV28 and TRBJ2-1): DVKVTQSSRYLVKRTGEKVFLECVQDMDHENMFWYRQDPGLGLRLIYFSYDVKMKEKGDIPEGYSVSREKKERFSLILESASTNQTSMYLCASSSGTSIQFFGPGTRLTVL.

The V and J genes are TRBV10-2 and TRBJ2-1, with 10 bases that match TRBD2. The V segment lost 3 bases and the J segment 7 bases; nucleotides outside the gene matches: 9. The CDR3 runs 16 residues. CDR1 and CDR2 (germline): WSHSY, SAAADI. The chain's CDR3 is CASSDLAGVDGNEQFF. In DNA form, the CDR3 reads TGCGCCAGCAGTGATCTAGCGGGAGTCGATGGGAATGAGCAGTTCTTC.

The genes are TRBV5-1 and TRBJ2-7, with 8 bases fitting TRBD1. V shed 3 bases and J 4 bases; nucleotides not matched to a gene: 6. CDR3 size: 14 residues. CDR1 is SGHRS and CDR2 is YFSETQ in the germline V gene. In nucleotides, the CDR3 is TGCGCCAGCAGCTCGACAGGGGAATCGTACGAGCAGTACTTC. This encodes CASSSTGESYEQYF.

This clone was seen just once. V is TRBV27 and J is TRBJ2-4; the D is unclear. Germline loops: CDR1 MNHEY, CDR2 SMNVEV (reference sequence). Trimming shortened V by 6 bases and J by 0 bases, and 12 bases separated the two germline ends. CDR3 length: 15 amino acids. CDR3 residues: CASSSPLLAKNIQYF. The CDR3 DNA sequence: TGTGCCAGCAGCTCCCCTTTACTAGCCAAAAACATTCAGTACTTC.

The V and J genes are TRBV28 and TRBJ2-7; 7 bases agree with TRBD1. The germline V gene encodes CDR1 MDHEN and CDR2 SYDVKM. With 3 bases clipped from V and 5 bases from J, the junction kept 10 bases outside the gene matches. The CDR3 consists of 15 residues. The CDR3 sequence: CASSFLSRDSNEQYF. The CDR3 nucleotides are TGTGCCAGCAGTTTCTTATCCCGGGACAGTAACGAGCAGTACTTC.

This sequence joins TRBV19 and TRBJ2-3; 9 bases fit TRBD2. Unmatched junction bases numbered 4, after V lost 7 bases and J lost 2 bases. The CDR3 has 14 residues. Per germline, CDR1 LNHDA and CDR2 SQIVND (reference sequence). Written as DNA, the CDR3 is TGTGCCAGTACCATAGCGGGAGTCACAGATACGCAGTATTTT. Encoded protein: CASTIAGVTDTQYF.

The chain couples TRBV28 to TRBJ2-7; TRBD2 aligns across 9 bases. Germline-derived CDR1 and CDR2 are MDHEN and SYDVKM. The CDR3 consists of 13 residues. V shed 8 bases, J shed 2 bases, and the junction held 4 bases outside the gene matches. Here the CDR3 reads CASGGRETYEQYF. The CDR3 DNA reads TGTGCCAGCGGCGGGAGGGAGACCTACGAGCAGTACTTC.

V usage is TRBV27 and J usage is TRBJ2-7; 7 bases map to TRBD1. Germline lookup yields CDR1 MNHEY and CDR2 SMNVEV (reference sequence). The J segment lost 3 bases and the V segment lost 7 bases, leaving 18 bases of the junction unmatched. CDR3 length: 17 amino acids. The CDR3, as DNA: TGTGCCAGCACCACGGGGTGGGGTACCGGGACAGTCTACGAGCAGTACTTC. It yields the protein CASTTGWGTGTVYEQYF.